Shown below are 27 T cell receptor beta chains from a single sample sequenced in a study of cytomegalovirus exposure and HLA in healthy donors. Researchers ran the PCR with 60 Vbeta and 13 Jbeta primers. Clones were sequenced by immunoSEQ multiplex PCR, and TCRdb holds only the in-frame ones, with some missing. The sample records about 130,000 clones, roughly 76% being singletons. The sample taken for sequencing was PBMCs. The receptors were gathered from an older woman in good health and CMV-seropositive.

The rearrangement joins TRBV11-2 to TRBJ2-3; D is undetermined. Germline lookup yields CDR1 SGHAT and CDR2 FQNNGV. Deletions cut 5 bases from V and 8 bases from J, with 11 bases between. This CDR3 is 12 amino acids long. The CDR3 DNA is TGTGCCAGCAGCCCCTCCCCGGGTACGCAGTATTTT. Translated, it gives CASSPSPGTQYF.

This clone was found a few times. The chain employs TRBV6-5 and TRBJ1-4; 7 nucleotides align to TRBD1. Germline V gene sequence: CDR1 MNHEY, CDR2 SVGAGI. This CDR3 has 14 amino acids. V was clipped by 6 bases and J by 8 bases; unmatched bases: 9. As DNA, the CDR3 is TGTGCCAGCAGAGGCCACCAGGACAGGGAAAAACTGTTTTTT. It specifies CASRGHQDREKLFF.

This clone showed up just a few times. This chain joins TRBV15 and TRBJ2-7; the match to TRBD2 covers 7 bases. J was trimmed by 3 bases and V by 3 bases; bases with no gene match: 5. Germline CDR1 and CDR2: LNHNV and YYDKDF (reference sequence). This CDR3 spans 14 amino acids. In DNA, the CDR3 is TGTGCCACCAGCAGTGTGGGAGGGAGCTACGAGCAGTACTTC. Its translation: CATSSVGGSYEQYF. Combining the CDR3 with reference TRBV15 and TRBJ2-7 gives the whole variable domain DAMVIQNPRYQVTQFGKPVTLSCSQTLNHNVMYWYQQKSSQAPKLLFHYYDKDFNNEADTPDNFQSRRPNTSFCFLDIRSPGLGDTAMYLCATSSVGGSYEQYFGPGTRLTVT.

The chain employs TRBV5-8 and TRBJ2-1, with 7 bases that match TRBD1. CDR1 and CDR2 from the germline V gene are SGHTS and YDEGEE. The CDR3 is made up of 16 amino acids. V was pared by 9 bases and J by 7 bases, with 19 bases of the junction left unmatched. The CDR3 loop is CATRTRRQARGNEQFF. For the CDR3, the DNA is TGTGCCACCAGGACCCGGAGACAGGCCAGGGGGAATGAGCAGTTCTTC.

The CDR3 sequence is CASSEGGTGANVLTF. DNA for the CDR3: TGTGCCAGCAGTGAGGGGGGGACTGGGGCCAACGTCCTGACTTTC. V and J are TRBV6-1 and TRBJ2-6; 7 bases are a match to TRBD2. This CDR3 contains 15 residues. With 3 bases clipped from V and 2 bases from J, the junction kept 1 base outside the gene matches. Germline CDR1 MNHNS, CDR2 SASEGT.

The J gene is TRBJ1-4, the V gene TRBV7-9; D remains unclear. Germline V CDR1 and CDR2: SEHNR, FQNEAQ (reference sequence). The CDR3 contains 14 residues. The ends were cut back, 1 base at V and 3 bases at J, with 6 bases in the middle. The CDR3: CASSLVLSNEKLFF. DNA of the CDR3: TGTGCCAGCAGCTTAGTTCTCTCTAATGAAAAACTGTTTTTT.

V usage is TRBV28 and J usage is TRBJ1-6, with 7 nucleotides matching TRBD1. J was trimmed by 7 bases and V by 4 bases; bases with no gene match: 7. This CDR3 is 15 amino acids long. Germline V CDR1 and CDR2: MDHEN, SYDVKM. The CDR3 nucleotides read TGTGCCAGCAGTTCACTGACAGGGCAGAATTCACCCCTCCACTTT. It encodes CASSSLTGQNSPLHF. Looking up the rest from reference TRBV28 and TRBJ1-6 gives the full variable domain: DVKVTQSSRYLVKRTGEKVFLECVQDMDHENMFWYRQDPGLGLRLIYFSYDVKMKEKGDIPEGYSVSREKKERFSLILESASTNQTSMYLCASSSLTGQNSPLHFGNGTRLTVT.

This clone has only one observation. The chain has TRBV19 and TRBJ2-1, with D possibly TRBD1 on 6 matching bases. The CDR3 spans 14 residues. V was cut by 2 bases and J by 9 bases, with 14 bases left in between. Germline V gene sequence: CDR1 LNHDA, CDR2 SQIVND (reference sequence). The CDR3 spells CASSILGQGSEQFF. The CDR3 DNA follows: TGTGCCAGTAGTATACTCGGTCAGGGGAGTGAGCAGTTCTTC.

The chain employs TRBV19 and TRBJ2-1, with 9 bases fitting TRBD2. The CDR3 sequence is 16 residues long. V trimming: 2 bases; J trimming: 5 bases; junction bases outside the gene matches: 7. CDR1 and CDR2 (germline): LNHDA, SQIVND (reference sequence). The CDR3 DNA reads TGTGCCAGTAGTATAAGCGGGAGGACCCCTGACAATGAGCAGTTCTTC. Translating gives CASSISGRTPDNEQFF.

The CDR3 region has the DNA TGTGCCAGCAGCGTTGCGGGGGGGCCCTACAATGAGCAGTTCTTC. Protein sequence: CASSVAGGPYNEQFF. The chain combines TRBV9 with TRBJ2-1; TRBD2 matches at 9 bases. J gave up 2 bases and V 2 bases, and 2 bases lay outside the gene matches. Germline values: CDR1 SGDLS, CDR2 YYNGEE. The CDR3 spans 15 residues.

The chain combines TRBV5-6 with TRBJ1-6, with TRBD1 identical over 7 bases. The CDR3 contains 14 residues. Trimming took 2 bases from V and 9 from J; bases not matched to a gene: 5. CDR1 is SGHDT and CDR2 is YYEEEE in the germline V gene. Here the CDR3 reads CASSFLTGSSPLHF. The CDR3 coding sequence is TGTGCCAGCAGCTTCCTGACAGGGAGTTCACCCCTCCACTTT.

J is TRBJ2-5 and V is TRBV2; possibly TRBD2 for D (6 bases). The V gene lost 4 bases and the J gene lost 5 bases, with 14 bases spanning the gap. Germline assignment: CDR1 SNHLY and CDR2 FYNNEI. The CDR3 extends over 14 amino acids. The CDR3, as DNA: TGTGCCAGCAGTGCCTCGACCGCGGGGGAGACCCAGTACTTC. This sequence encodes CASSASTAGETQYF. Using reference TRBV2 and TRBJ2-5 for the parts outside the CDR3, the full variable domain is EPEVTQTPSHQVTQMGQEVILRCVPISNHLYFYWYRQILGQKVEFLVSFYNNEISEKSEIFDDQFSVERPDGSNFTLKIRSTKLEDSAMYFCASSASTAGETQYFGPGTRLLVL.

The chain carries TRBV7-2 and TRBJ2-3; 11 nucleotides agree with TRBD2. CDR1 is SGHTA, CDR2 FQGNSA, per germline. CDR3 length: 15 amino acids. V shed 5 bases, J shed 4 bases, and the junction held 5 bases outside the gene matches. The CDR3 spells CASSITSGSADTQYF. CDR3 nucleotides: TGTGCCAGCAGCATAACTAGCGGGAGTGCAGATACGCAGTATTTT.

This sequence joins TRBV30 and TRBJ2-7; 12 bases are shared with TRBD1. This CDR3 is built from 13 residues. V lost 2 bases and J lost 8; bases outside the gene matches: 4. Germline loops: CDR1 GTSNPN, CDR2 SVGIG (reference sequence). The CDR3 spells CAWSPGQGAKQYF. CDR3 sequence (DNA): TGTGCCTGGAGTCCGGGACAGGGGGCCAAGCAGTACTTC.

The chain carries TRBV18 and TRBJ1-6; D is unresolved. The CDR3 covers 16 residues. CDR1 is KGHSH, CDR2 LQKENI, per germline. V dropped 3 bases and J dropped 5 bases, with 14 bases sitting between them. The CDR3 coding sequence is TGTGCCAGCTCACCCTCCGGTCCCCTAAATAATTCACCCCTCCACTTT. It encodes CASSPSGPLNNSPLHF.

The chain is built from TRBV27 and TRBJ1-5, with D maybe TRBD1 (6 bases). The germline V gene encodes CDR1 MNHEY and CDR2 SMNVEV (reference sequence). Trimming shortened V by 6 bases and J by 0 bases, and 12 bases separated the two germline ends. This CDR3 is 15 amino acids long. This chain's CDR3 is CASRGGGYSNQPQHF. The CDR3 region has the DNA TGTGCCAGCAGAGGGGGGGGATATAGCAATCAGCCCCAGCATTTT.

V and J are TRBV6-5 and TRBJ1-2; no definite D call. V was trimmed by 5 bases and J by 7 bases, leaving 14 bases between them. The CDR3 covers 13 residues. Germline V gives CDR1 MNHEY, CDR2 SVGAGI. CDR3 nucleotides: TGTGCCAGCAGTCCCGACCGGGGTGGTGGCTACACCTTC. As protein: CASSPDRGGGYTF.

The V and J genes are TRBV14 and TRBJ2-7; the D gene is possibly TRBD2 (5 bases). Germline V gives CDR1 SGHDN, CDR2 FVKESK. CDR3 length: 15 residues. The V end lost 1 base, the J end lost 2 bases, and 12 bases lay between the germline ends. CDR3 in amino acids: CASSQVGTGAYEQYF. DNA for the CDR3: TGTGCCAGCAGCCAAGTAGGTACCGGGGCCTACGAGCAGTACTTC.

The V gene is TRBV6-5, the J gene TRBJ1-1; 9 bases fit TRBD1. V trimming: 2 bases; J trimming: 8 bases; junction bases outside the gene matches: 3. The CDR3 spans 13 residues. The V gene's germline CDR1 is MNHEY and CDR2 SVGAGI. The CDR3 bases are TGTGCCAGCAGTTACGGGGGACAGGGCGAAGCTTTCTTT. Residues: CASSYGGQGEAFF.

The rearrangement links TRBV5-1 to TRBJ1-5; D may be TRBD1 (5 bases). Looked up from germline, CDR1 is SGHRS and CDR2 is YFSETQ. V gave up 3 bases and J gave up 3 bases, with 19 bases separating them. The CDR3 has 17 residues. The CDR3 reads CASSWGPLGGVNQPQHF. The DNA for the CDR3 is TGCGCCAGCAGCTGGGGACCGTTGGGGGGGGTCAATCAGCCCCAGCATTTT.

The chain couples TRBV25-1 to TRBJ2-7; 9 bases match TRBD1. V was clipped by 4 bases and J by 0 bases; unmatched bases: 7. Looked up from germline, CDR1 is MGHDK and CDR2 is SYGVNS. The CDR3 has 16 amino acids. The CDR3 loop reads CASSVSGTGSSYEQYF. CDR3 DNA: TGTGCCAGCAGTGTATCCGGGACAGGGAGCTCCTACGAGCAGTACTTC.

The chain carries TRBV2 and TRBJ1-3, with 7 bases aligning to TRBD1. This CDR3 is built from 17 residues. Trimming at V came to 6 bases and at J to 4 bases, leaving 15 bases not matched to a gene. Germline V CDR1 and CDR2: SNHLY, FYNNEI. CDR3: CASRKNYMDRKGNTIYF. In DNA, the CDR3 is TGTGCCAGCAGAAAAAACTATATGGACAGGAAGGGAAACACCATATATTTT.

The sample holds one count of this clone. The gene calls are TRBV28 and TRBJ2-2, with D perhaps TRBD1 (5 bases). Deletions cut 7 bases from V and 0 bases from J, with 12 bases between. Germline V gene lookup returns CDR1 MDHEN and CDR2 SYDVKM. This CDR3 is built from 15 residues. DNA of the CDR3: TGTGCCAGCACCGAGCGACAGTCGAACACCGGGGAGCTGTTTTTT. As protein: CASTERQSNTGELFF.

The chain uses TRBV2 and TRBJ2-1; D possibly corresponds to TRBD2 (5 bases). V lost 7 bases, J lost 4 bases, and 11 bases lay in between. This CDR3 is 13 amino acids long. From germline, CDR1 is SNHLY and CDR2 FYNNEI. The CDR3 protein is CASKVDSYNEQFF. As DNA, the CDR3 is TGTGCCAGCAAGGTGGACTCTTACAATGAGCAGTTCTTC. Full variable domain (outside the CDR3, taken from reference TRBV2 and TRBJ2-1): EPEVTQTPSHQVTQMGQEVILRCVPISNHLYFYWYRQILGQKVEFLVSFYNNEISEKSEIFDDQFSVERPDGSNFTLKIRSTKLEDSAMYFCASKVDSYNEQFFGPGTRLTVL.

This clone appeared a few times. The chain employs TRBV2 and TRBJ1-2; D remains ambiguous. This CDR3 contains 12 residues. V lost 7 bases and J lost 0, with 6 bases in between. Per germline, CDR1 SNHLY and CDR2 FYNNEI. The CDR3 reads CASTPTNYGYTF. The CDR3 DNA follows: TGTGCCAGCACACCTACTAACTATGGCTACACCTTC.

This clone turned up a few times. The chain uses TRBV5-6 and TRBJ2-3, with 11 bases matching TRBD1. This CDR3 is built from 15 residues. V gave up 4 bases and J gave up 6 bases; unmatched junction bases: 7. Per germline, CDR1 SGHDT and CDR2 YYEEEE. This CDR3 reads CASSGAGTGGDTQYF. CDR3 coding DNA: TGTGCCAGCAGCGGAGCCGGGACAGGGGGGGATACGCAGTATTTT.

This clone was recorded a few times. The chain couples TRBV6-6 to TRBJ1-2; D is unclear. The V gene's germline CDR1 is MNHNY and CDR2 SVGAGI (reference sequence). V was trimmed by 0 bases and J by 6 bases, leaving 14 bases between them. The CDR3 totals 15 residues. The chain's CDR3 is CASSYSPPLGDGYTF. The CDR3 DNA reads as TGTGCCAGCAGTTACTCGCCCCCTCTGGGAGATGGCTACACCTTC.